The rows below give T cell receptor beta chains drawn from one sample of a study of blood T cells in healthy people across ages. TCRdb redid the calling of the 5' RACE reads with MiXCR, one entry per CDR3 protein. Of 650,000 to 800,000 distinct CDR3 sequences in the sample, around 43% were seen once. Sample: blood. The receptors come from a man in his sixties in good health. Both conserved end residues are part of each CDR3. Each record gives: D gene, V gene, J gene, clone size, CDR3 protein, CDR3 DNA. The D gene is left open where the match is weak. Rows may omit the clone size; those that give it use once, few, many or a size class.

>TRBD1|TRBV30|TRBJ1-4|many
CAWGNPGQLFF
TGTGCCTGGGGGAACCCGGGACAGCTGTTTTTT
>-|TRBV6-2/TRBV6-3|TRBJ2-6|few
CASRPTVKSSGANVLTF
TGTGCCAGCAGACCGACCGTGAAGAGCTCTGGGGCCAACGTCCTGACTTTC
>-|TRBV20-1|TRBJ2-3|once
CSASGGRADTQYF
TGCAGTGCTAGCGGGGGTCGGGCAGATACGCAGTATTTT
>-|TRBV7-2|TRBJ2-7|few
CASRPLGNAYEQYF
TGTGCCAGCAGACCGCTGGGGAATGCCTACGAGCAGTACTTC
>TRBD1|TRBV6-6|TRBJ2-1|-
CASSRNRDRGPNEQFF
TGTGCCAGCAGTCGTAACCGGGACAGGGGGCCCAATGAGCAGTTCTTC
>-|TRBV24-1|TRBJ2-3|-
CATSDPGRTDTQYF
TGTGCCACCAGTGATCCAGGGAGAACAGATACGCAGTATTTT
>-|TRBV7-6|TRBJ2-5|few
CASRRSYQETQYF
TGTGCCAGCCGACGGTCGTACCAAGAGACCCAGTACTTC
>-|TRBV12-3/TRBV12-4|TRBJ2-3|few
CASSLLRTSTDTQYF
TGTGCCAGCAGTCTTTTGAGGACTAGCACAGATACGCAGTATTTT
>-|TRBV6-1|TRBJ1-5|-
CASRGEQFSNQPQHF
TGTGCCAGCAGGGGCGAACAGTTTAGCAATCAGCCCCAGCATTTT
>-|TRBV6-5|TRBJ1-1|-
CASSYPKKGGAHTEAFF
TGTGCCAGCAGTTATCCCAAGAAGGGAGGTGCACACACTGAAGCTTTCTTT